This is a list of T cell receptor beta chains from one sample in a study of CD8 T cells in Susac syndrome. Using its own MiXCR run on the immunoSEQ multiplex PCR reads, TCRdb lists one record per CDR3 protein. The sample has more than 150,000 distinct CDR3 sequences; around 95% are singletons. The material sequenced was CD8+ T cells from PBMCs. Every receptor here comes from a human donor with multiple sclerosis. Each CDR3 is given with its conserved first and last residue.

v_call: TRBV13
cdr3_aa: CASSLMRVPYEQYF

v_call: TRBV5-6
cdr3_aa: CASGKDSSYNSPLHF

v_call: TRBV25-1
cdr3_aa: CASGGGELFF

v_call: TRBV7-8
cdr3_aa: CASSFGGGPRETQYF

v_call: TRBV27
cdr3_aa: CASSLSGTGINEQFF

v_call: TRBV20-1
cdr3_aa: CSAPSRGRSPYNEQFF

v_call: TRBV20-1
cdr3_aa: CSARAGTYNEQFF

v_call: TRBV5-6
cdr3_aa: CASRPQGAFDEQYF

v_call: TRBV10-3
cdr3_aa: CAISESGGGSQSGYTF

v_call: TRBV30
cdr3_aa: CAWSVGETQYF

v_call: TRBV27
cdr3_aa: CASSHGSRETQYF

v_call: TRBV14
cdr3_aa: CASSHWDTSTDTQYF

v_call: TRBV14
cdr3_aa: CASSQDQGYTRFF

v_call: TRBV27
cdr3_aa: CASSISGGASEQYF

v_call: TRBV9
cdr3_aa: CASSVTSGNEQFF

v_call: TRBV20-1
cdr3_aa: CSADSSLAGGQESTDTQYF

v_call: TRBV20-1
cdr3_aa: CSARDTGPGTEAFF

v_call: TRBV4-1
cdr3_aa: CASSQEGATPVYEQYF

v_call: TRBV10-3
cdr3_aa: CAISESQAEAFF

v_call: TRBV29-1
cdr3_aa: CSVGTGGYNEQFF

v_call: TRBV30
cdr3_aa: CAWSVGQAEAFF

v_call: TRBV29-1
cdr3_aa: CSVDLLNTEAFF

v_call: TRBV29-1
cdr3_aa: CSAPGTVYGYTF

v_call: TRBV30
cdr3_aa: CAWSVRRQRYGYTF

v_call: TRBV5-1
cdr3_aa: CASSPVVGDTEAFF

v_call: TRBV12-3/TRBV12-4
cdr3_aa: CASSGQGGAEAFF

v_call: TRBV5-4
cdr3_aa: CASSLGGLMTYGYTF

v_call: TRBV4-1
cdr3_aa: CASSQDPFPFSLNEQFF

v_call: TRBV20-1
cdr3_aa: CSARRDRDKSPLHF

v_call: TRBV30
cdr3_aa: CAWSVSSRARETQYF